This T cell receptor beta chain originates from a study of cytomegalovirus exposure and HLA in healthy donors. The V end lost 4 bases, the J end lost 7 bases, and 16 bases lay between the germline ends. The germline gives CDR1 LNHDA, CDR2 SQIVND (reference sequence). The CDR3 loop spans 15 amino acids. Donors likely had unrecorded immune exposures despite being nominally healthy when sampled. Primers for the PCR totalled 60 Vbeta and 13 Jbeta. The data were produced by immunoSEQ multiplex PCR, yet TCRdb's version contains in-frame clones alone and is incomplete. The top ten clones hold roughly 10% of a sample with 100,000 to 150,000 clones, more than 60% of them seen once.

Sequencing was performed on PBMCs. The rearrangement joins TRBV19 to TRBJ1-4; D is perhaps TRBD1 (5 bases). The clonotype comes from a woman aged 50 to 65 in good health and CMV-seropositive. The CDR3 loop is CASSRSGYAVEKLFF. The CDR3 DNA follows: TGTGCCAGTAGTAGATCAGGGTATGCGGTTGAAAAACTGTTTTTT.